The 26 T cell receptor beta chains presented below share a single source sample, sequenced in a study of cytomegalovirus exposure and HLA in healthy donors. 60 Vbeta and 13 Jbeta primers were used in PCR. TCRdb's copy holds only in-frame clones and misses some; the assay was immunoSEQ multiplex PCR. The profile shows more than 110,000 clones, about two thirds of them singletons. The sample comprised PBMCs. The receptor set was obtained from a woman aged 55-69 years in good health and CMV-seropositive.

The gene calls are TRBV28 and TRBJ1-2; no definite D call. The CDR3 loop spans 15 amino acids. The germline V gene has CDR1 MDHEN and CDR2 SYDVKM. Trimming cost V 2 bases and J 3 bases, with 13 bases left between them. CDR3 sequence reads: CASSLLTNRDYGYTF. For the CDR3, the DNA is TGTGCCAGCAGTTTACTCACCAATCGGGACTATGGCTACACCTTC.

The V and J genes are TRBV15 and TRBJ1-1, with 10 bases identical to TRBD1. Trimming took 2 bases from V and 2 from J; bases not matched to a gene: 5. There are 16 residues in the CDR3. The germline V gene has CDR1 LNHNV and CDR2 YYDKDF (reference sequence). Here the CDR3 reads CATSRPGQGFNTEAFF. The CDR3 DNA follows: TGTGCCACCAGCAGACCGGGACAGGGGTTCAACACTGAAGCTTTCTTT.

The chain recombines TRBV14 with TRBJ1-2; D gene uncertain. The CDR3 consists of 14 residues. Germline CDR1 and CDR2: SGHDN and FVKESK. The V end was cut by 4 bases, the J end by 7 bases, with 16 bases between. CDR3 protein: CASSLQDLGVGYTF. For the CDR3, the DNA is TGTGCCAGCAGCCTACAAGATTTGGGAGTTGGCTACACCTTC.

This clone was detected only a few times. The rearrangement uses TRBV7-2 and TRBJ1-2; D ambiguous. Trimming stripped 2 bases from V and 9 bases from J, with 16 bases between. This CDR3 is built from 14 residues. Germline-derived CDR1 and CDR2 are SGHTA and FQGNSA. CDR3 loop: CASSLSVQSPSYTF. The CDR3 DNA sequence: TGTGCCAGCAGCTTATCCGTACAATCACCCAGCTACACCTTC.

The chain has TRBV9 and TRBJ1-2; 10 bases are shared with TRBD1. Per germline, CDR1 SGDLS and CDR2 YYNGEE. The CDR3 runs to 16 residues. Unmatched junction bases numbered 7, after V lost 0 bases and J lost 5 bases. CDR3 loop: CASSVAGQGNMYGYTF. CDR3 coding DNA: TGTGCCAGCAGCGTAGCGGGACAGGGGAATATGTATGGCTACACCTTC.

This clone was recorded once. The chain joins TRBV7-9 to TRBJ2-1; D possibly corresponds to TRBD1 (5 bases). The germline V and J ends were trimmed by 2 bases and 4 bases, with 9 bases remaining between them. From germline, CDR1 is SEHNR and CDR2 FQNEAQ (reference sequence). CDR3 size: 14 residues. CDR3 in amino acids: CASSLLKGYNEQFF. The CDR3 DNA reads TGTGCCAGCAGCTTACTAAAGGGGTACAATGAGCAGTTCTTC.

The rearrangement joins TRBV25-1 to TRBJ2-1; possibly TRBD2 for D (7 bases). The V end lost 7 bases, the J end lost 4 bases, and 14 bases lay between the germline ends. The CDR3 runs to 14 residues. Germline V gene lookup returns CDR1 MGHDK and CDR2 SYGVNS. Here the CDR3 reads CASKGGASYNEQFF. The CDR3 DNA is TGTGCCAGCAAGGGGGGGGCATCATACAATGAGCAGTTCTTC.

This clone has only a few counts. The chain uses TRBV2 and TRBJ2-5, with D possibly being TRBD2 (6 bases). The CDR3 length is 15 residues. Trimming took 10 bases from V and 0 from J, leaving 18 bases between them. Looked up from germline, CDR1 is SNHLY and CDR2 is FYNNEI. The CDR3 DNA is TGTGCCACCGGAGGGTCGGGGCTGTACCAAGAGACCCAGTACTTC. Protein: CATGGSGLYQETQYF.

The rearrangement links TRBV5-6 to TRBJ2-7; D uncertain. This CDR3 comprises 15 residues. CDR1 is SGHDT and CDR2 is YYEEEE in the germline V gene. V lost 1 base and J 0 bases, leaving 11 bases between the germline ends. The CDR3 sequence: CASSLTPLSSYEQYF. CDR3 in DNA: TGTGCCAGCAGCTTGACTCCGTTGAGCTCCTACGAGCAGTACTTC.

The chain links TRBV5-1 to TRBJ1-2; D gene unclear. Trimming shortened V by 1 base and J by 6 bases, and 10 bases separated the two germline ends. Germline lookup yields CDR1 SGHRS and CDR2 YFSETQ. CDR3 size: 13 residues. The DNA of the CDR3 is TGCGCCAGCAGCTTGCGGGGAGATAATGGCTACACCTTC. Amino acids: CASSLRGDNGYTF.

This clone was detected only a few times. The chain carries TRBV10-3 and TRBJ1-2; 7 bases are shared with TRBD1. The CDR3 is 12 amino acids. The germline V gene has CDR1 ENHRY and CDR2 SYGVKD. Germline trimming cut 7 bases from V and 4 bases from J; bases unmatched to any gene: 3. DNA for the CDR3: TGTGCCATCAAACGACAGGGCTATGGCTACACCTTC. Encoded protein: CAIKRQGYGYTF.

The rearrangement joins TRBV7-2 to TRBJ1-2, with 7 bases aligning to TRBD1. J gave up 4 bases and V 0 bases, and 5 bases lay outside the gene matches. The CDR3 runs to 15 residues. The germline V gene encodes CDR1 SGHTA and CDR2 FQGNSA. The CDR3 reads CASSLAAGGGYGYTF. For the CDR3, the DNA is TGTGCCAGCAGCTTAGCGGCAGGGGGAGGCTATGGCTACACCTTC. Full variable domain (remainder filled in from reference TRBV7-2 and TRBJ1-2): GAGVSQSPSNKVTEKGKDVELRCDPISGHTALYWYRQSLGQGLEFLIYFQGNSAPDKSGLPSDRFSAERTGGSVSTLTIQRTQQEDSAVYLCASSLAAGGGYGYTFGSGTRLTVV.

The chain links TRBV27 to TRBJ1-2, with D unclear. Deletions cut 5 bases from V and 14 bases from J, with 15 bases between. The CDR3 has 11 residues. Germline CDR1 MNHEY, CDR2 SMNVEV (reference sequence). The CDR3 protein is CASSNNLFVTF. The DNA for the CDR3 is TGTGCCAGCAGTAATAATCTCTTTGTTACCTTC.

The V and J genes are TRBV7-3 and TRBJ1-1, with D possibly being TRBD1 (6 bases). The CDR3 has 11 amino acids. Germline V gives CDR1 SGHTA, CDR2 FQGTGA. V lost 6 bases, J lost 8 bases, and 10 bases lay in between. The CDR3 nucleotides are TGTGCCAGCAGTTCAGGGGTGGAAGCTTTCTTT. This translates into CASSSGVEAFF. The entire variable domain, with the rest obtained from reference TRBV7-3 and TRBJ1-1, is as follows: GAGVSQTPSNKVTEKGKYVELRCDPISGHTALYWYRQSLGQGPEFLIYFQGTGAADDSGLPNDRFFAVRPEGSVSTLKIQRTERGDSAVYLCASSSGVEAFFGQGTRLTVV.

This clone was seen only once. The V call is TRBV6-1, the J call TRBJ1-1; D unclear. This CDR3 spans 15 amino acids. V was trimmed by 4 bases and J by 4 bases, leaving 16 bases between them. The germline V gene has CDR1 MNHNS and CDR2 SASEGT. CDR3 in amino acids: CASSGARELGTEAFF. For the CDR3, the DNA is TGTGCCAGCAGTGGTGCCCGGGAACTGGGCACTGAAGCTTTCTTT.

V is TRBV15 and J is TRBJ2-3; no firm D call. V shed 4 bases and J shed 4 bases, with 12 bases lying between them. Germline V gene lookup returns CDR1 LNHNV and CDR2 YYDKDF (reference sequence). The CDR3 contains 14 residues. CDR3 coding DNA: TGTGCCACCAGCACGAGAGGTGGTGCAGATACGCAGTATTTT. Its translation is CATSTRGGADTQYF.

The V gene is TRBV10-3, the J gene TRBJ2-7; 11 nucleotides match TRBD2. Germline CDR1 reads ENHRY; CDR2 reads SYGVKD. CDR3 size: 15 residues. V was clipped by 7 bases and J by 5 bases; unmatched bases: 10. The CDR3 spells CAINPIAGGLHEQYF. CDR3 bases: TGTGCCATCAACCCTATAGCGGGAGGGCTCCACGAGCAGTACTTC.

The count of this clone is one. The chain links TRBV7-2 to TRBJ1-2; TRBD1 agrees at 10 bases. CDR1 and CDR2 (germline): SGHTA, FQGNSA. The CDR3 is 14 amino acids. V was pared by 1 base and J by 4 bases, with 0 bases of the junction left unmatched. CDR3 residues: CASSLGTGGYGYTF. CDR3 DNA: TGTGCCAGCAGCTTAGGGACAGGGGGCTATGGCTACACCTTC.

The CDR3 loop reads CASSFNRDRRREQYF. CDR3 coding DNA: TGTGCCAGCAGCTTTAACCGGGACAGGCGTCGGGAGCAGTACTTC. The J gene is TRBJ2-7, the V gene TRBV11-1; TRBD1 agrees at 8 bases. CDR3 length: 15 residues. Germline loops: CDR1 SGHAT, CDR2 FQDESV (reference sequence). Trimming cost V 3 bases and J 7 bases; bases outside gene matches: 11.

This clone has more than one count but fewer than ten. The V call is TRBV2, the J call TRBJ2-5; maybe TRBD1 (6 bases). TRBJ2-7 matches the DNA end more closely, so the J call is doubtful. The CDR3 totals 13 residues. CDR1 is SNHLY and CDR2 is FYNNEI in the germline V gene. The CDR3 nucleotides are TGTGCCAGCAGTGATGGGGGCTACTACGAGCAGTACTTC. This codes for CASSDGGYYEQYF.

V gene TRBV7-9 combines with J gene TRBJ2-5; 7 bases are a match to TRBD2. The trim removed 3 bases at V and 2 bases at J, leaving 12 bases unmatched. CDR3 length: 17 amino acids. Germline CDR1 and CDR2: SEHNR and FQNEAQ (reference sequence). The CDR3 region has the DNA TGTGCCAGCAGCTTCGGGACTACCCACGTAGGGCAAGAGACCCAGTACTTC. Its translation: CASSFGTTHVGQETQYF.

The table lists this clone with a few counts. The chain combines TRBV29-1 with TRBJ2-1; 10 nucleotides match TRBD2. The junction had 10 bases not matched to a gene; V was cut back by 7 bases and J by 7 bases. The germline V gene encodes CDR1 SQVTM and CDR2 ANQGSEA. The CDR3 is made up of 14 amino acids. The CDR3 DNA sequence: TGCAGCGGAAAACTAGCGGGGCCCAGGAATGAGCAGTTCTTC. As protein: CSGKLAGPRNEQFF.

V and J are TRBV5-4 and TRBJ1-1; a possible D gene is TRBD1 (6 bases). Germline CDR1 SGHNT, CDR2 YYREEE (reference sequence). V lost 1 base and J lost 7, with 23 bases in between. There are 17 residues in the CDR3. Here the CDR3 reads CASSLLGQHPQFGEAFF. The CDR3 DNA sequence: TGTGCCAGCAGCTTGTTGGGACAACACCCCCAGTTCGGTGAAGCTTTCTTT.

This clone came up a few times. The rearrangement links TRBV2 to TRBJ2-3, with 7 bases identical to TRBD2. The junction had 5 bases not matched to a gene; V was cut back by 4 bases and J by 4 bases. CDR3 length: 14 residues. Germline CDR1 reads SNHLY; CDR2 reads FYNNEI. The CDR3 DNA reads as TGTGCCAGCAGTGCCAGCGGGACTTCAGATACGCAGTATTTT. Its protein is CASSASGTSDTQYF.

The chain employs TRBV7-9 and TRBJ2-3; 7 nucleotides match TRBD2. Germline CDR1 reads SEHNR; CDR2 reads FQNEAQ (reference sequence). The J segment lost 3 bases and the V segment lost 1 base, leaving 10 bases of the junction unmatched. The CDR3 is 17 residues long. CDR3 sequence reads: CASSLGAGGSATDTQYF. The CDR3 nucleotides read TGTGCCAGCAGCTTAGGGGCTGGCGGGAGCGCGACAGATACGCAGTATTTT.

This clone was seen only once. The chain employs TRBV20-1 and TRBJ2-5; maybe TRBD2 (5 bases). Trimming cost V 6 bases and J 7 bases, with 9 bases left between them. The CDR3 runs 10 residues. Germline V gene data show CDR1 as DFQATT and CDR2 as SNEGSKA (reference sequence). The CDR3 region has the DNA TGCAGTGCGTCACGGGGGACCCAGTACTTC. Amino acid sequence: CSASRGTQYF.